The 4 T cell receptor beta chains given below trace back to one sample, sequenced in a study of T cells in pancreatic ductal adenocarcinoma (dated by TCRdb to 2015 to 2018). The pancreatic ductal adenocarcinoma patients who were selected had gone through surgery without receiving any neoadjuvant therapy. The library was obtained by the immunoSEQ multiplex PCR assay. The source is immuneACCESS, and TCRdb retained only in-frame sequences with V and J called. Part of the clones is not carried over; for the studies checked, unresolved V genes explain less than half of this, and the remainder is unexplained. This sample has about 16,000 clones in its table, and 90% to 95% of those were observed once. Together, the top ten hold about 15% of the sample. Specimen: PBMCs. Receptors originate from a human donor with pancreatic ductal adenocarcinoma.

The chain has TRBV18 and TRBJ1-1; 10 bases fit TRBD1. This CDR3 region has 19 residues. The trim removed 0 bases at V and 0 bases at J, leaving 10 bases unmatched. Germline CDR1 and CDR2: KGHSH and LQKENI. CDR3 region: CASSPPPQTGGYMNTEAFF. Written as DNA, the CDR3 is TGTGCCAGCTCACCACCGCCCCAGACAGGGGGCTACATGAACACTGAAGCTTTCTTT. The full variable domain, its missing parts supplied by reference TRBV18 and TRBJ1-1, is NAGVMQNPRHLVRRRGQEARLRCSPMKGHSHVYWYRQLPEEGLKFMVYLQKENIIDESGMPKERFSAEFPKEGPSILRIQQVVRGDSAAYFCASSPPPQTGGYMNTEAFFGQGTRLTVV.

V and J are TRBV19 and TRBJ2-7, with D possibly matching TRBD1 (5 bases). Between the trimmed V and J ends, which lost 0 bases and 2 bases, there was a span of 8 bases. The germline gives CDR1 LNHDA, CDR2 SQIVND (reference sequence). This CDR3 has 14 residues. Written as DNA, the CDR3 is TGTGCCAGTAGTATAGATCCCAGGGCCTACGAGCAGTACTTC. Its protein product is CASSIDPRAYEQYF.

The DNA for the CDR3 is TGTGCCAGCAGTTATTCGGGAGACCCCGCTAACTATGGCTACACCTTC. It translates to CASSYSGDPANYGYTF. The J gene is TRBJ1-2, the V gene TRBV6-9; D gene uncertain. V gave up 0 bases and J gave up 0 bases, with 11 bases separating them. CDR3 length: 16 amino acids. The germline gives CDR1 MNHGY, CDR2 SVAAGI.

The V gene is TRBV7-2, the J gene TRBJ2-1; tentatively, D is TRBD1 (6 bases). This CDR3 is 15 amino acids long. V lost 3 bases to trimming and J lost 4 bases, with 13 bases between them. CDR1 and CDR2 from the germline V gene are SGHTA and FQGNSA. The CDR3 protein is CASSLGAGLYNEQFF. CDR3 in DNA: TGTGCCAGCAGCTTGGGGGCCGGGCTTTACAATGAGCAGTTCTTC.